This T cell receptor beta chain was captured in a study of CD8+ T cells in alopecia areata (dated by TCRdb to the late 2010s). Concerning the study at large: In both human patients and the C3H/HeJ mouse model, the study applied high-throughput TCRbeta sequencing to look at T cell clonal expansion in alopecia areata. TCRbeta CDR3 regions were amplified by immunoSEQ multiplex PCR with 35 Vbeta forward and 13 Jbeta reverse primers. On the human side, TCRbeta sequencing was run on scalp tissue and on sorted CD4+ and CD8+ peripheral blood T cells from healthy controls and from alopecia areata patients with either patchy or totalis/universalis disease. RNA was extracted with the PAXgene miRNA kit for fixed scalp, the miRNeasy kit for PBMCs, and the RNeasy kit for mouse skin. Scalp clonality was compared among normal scalp (n=4), patchy alopecia areata scalp (n=8), and alopecia totalis/universalis scalp (n=8).

This clone has more than one count but fewer than ten. Its antigen target is currently unknown. Base qualities are not at hand, and no much larger clone is one base apart. PBMCs were separated by density centrifugation and stained for CD3, CD4 and CD8, after which CD4+ and CD8+ T cells were sorted on a FACSAria. Scalp biopsies and blood samples were obtained from unaffected controls. What the research found in general, with its limitations: TCR sequences shared between patients were less clear than in mice, possibly partly because of HLA diversity in the patient population. Compared with normal scalp, lesional scalp, particularly in alopecia totalis/universalis, had higher clonality and more expanded CD8+ clones, which suggests antigenic drive. Unlike mouse skin, where gammadelta T cells dominate, normal human skin contains resident alphabeta T cells that get sequenced too, which complicates analysis of the scalp TCR repertoire.

From its cysteine to its phenylalanine, the CDR3 spans 16 amino acids. Of the read, only the CDR3 DNA is kept; its 48 bases are in frame from base 1. CDR1 and CDR2, looked up from the germline V gene, are SGDLS and YYNGEE. Germline trimming: 1 base from V, 4 bases from J; junction bases outside gene matches: 3. Library preparation used the immunoSEQ multiplex PCR assay. For TCR sequencing, RNA was extracted from every sample and reverse transcribed into cDNA to serve as template. First-strand cDNA was synthesized with SuperScript III using a 2:1 mix of oligo-dT and random hexamers. A synthetic immune receptor repertoire was used to gauge amplification bias, and whatever bias remained was removed computationally. The authors processed their data as follows. Raw reads were preprocessed for error removal, and CDR3 was defined according to IMGT conventions as running from the conserved cysteine to phenylalanine. Clonality was calculated as 1 minus Shannon entropy normalized by log2 of the number of productive unique TCRs. CD4 or CD8 identity of scalp clones was inferred by cross-referencing scalp TCRbeta sequences with sorted blood CD4 and CD8 repertoires. TCRdb mirrors the immuneACCESS table, restricted to in-frame sequences. Some clones are absent from its copies; in checked studies, under half trace to an unresolved V gene, and the reason for the others is unknown. V, J and clone size are taken as reported in that table, and D and trimming were inferred from the DNA itself. Counted in this sample were roughly 100,000 clones; roughly half of them appeared once. In total, the top ten clones hold about 9% of the sample.

Sequenced material: CD4+ T cells sorted from blood. The chain was built from TRBV9 and TRBJ2-6; 9 nucleotides in the junction match TRBD1. The TCR comes from a human donor in good health. The CDR3 region reads CASSVTGGAGANVLTF. The DNA reads as follows: TGTGCCAGCAGCGTAACAGGGGGCGCGGGGGCCAACGTCCTGACTTTC.